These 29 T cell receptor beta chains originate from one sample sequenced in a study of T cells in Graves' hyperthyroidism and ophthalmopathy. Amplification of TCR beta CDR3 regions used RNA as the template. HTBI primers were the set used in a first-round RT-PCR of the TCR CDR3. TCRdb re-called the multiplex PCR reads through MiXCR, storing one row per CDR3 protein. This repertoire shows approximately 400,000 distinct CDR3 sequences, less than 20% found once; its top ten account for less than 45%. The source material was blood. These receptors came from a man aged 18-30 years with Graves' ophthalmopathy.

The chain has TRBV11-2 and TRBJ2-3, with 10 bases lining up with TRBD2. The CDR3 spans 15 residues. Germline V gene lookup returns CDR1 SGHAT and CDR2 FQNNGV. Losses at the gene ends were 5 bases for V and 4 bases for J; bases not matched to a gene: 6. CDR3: CASSPGSGGADTQYF. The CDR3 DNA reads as TGTGCCAGCAGCCCCGGCAGCGGGGGGGCAGATACGCAGTATTTT.

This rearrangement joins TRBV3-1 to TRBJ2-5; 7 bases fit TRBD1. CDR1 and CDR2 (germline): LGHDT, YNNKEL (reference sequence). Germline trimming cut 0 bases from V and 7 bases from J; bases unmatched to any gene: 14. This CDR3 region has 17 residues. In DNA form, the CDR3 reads TGTGCCAGCAGCCAAGATCGACAGGGCCGCCGACACGGGACCCAGTACTTC. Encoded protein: CASSQDRQGRRHGTQYF.

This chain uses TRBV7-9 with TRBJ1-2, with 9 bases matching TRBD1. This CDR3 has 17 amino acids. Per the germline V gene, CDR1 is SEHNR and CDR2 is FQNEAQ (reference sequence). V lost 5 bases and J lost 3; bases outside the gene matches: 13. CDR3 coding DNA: TGTGCCAGCAGCCCGGGACAGGGTACTCAGTCGTACTATGGCTACACCTTC. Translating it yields CASSPGQGTQSYYGYTF.

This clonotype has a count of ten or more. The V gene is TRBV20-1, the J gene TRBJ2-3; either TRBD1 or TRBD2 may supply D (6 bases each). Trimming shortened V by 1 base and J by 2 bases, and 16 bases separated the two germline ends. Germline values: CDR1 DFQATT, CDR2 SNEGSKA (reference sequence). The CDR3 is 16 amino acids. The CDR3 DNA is TGCAGTGCTAGAGCACAACGGGGGCCAAACACAGATACGCAGTATTTT. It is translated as CSARAQRGPNTDTQYF.

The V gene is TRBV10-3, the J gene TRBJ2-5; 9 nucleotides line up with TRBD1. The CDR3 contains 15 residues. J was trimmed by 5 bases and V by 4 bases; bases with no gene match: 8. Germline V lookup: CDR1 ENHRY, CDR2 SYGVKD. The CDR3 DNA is TGTGCCATCAGTGCCTCGGACAGGGGAGGCGAGACCCAGTACTTC. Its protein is CAISASDRGGETQYF.

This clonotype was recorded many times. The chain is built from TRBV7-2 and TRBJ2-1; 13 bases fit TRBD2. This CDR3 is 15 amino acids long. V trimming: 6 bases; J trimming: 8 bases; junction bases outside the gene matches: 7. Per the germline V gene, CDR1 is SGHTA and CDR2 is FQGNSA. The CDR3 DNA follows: TGTGCCAGCAGACCTACTAGCGGGGGGGGCGATGAGCAGTTCTTC. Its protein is CASRPTSGGGDEQFF. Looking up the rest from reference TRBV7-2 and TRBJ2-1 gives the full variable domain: GAGVSQSPSNKVTEKGKDVELRCDPISGHTALYWYRQSLGQGLEFLIYFQGNSAPDKSGLPSDRFSAERTGGSVSTLTIQRTQQEDSAVYLCASRPTSGGGDEQFFGPGTRLTVL.

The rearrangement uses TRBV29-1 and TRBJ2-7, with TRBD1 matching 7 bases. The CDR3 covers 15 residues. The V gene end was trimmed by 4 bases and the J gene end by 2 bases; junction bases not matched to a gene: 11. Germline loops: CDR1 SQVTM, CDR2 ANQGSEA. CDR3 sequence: CSVGGERDSTYEQYF. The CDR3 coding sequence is TGCAGCGTTGGAGGGGAACGGGACAGTACCTACGAGCAGTACTTC.

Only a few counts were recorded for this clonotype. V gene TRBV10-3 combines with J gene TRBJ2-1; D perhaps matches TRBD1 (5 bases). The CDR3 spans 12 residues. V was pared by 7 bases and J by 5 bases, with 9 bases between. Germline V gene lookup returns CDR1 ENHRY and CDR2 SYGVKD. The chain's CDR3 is CAITGQDNEQFF. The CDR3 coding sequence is TGTGCCATCACCGGACAAGACAATGAGCAGTTCTTC.

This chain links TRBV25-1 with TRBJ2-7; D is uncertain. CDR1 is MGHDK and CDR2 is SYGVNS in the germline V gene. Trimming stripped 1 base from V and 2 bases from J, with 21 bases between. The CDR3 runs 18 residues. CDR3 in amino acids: CASSECPATPALTYEQYF. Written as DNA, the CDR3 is TGTGCCAGCAGTGAATGTCCGGCTACCCCGGCTTTAACCTACGAGCAGTACTTC.

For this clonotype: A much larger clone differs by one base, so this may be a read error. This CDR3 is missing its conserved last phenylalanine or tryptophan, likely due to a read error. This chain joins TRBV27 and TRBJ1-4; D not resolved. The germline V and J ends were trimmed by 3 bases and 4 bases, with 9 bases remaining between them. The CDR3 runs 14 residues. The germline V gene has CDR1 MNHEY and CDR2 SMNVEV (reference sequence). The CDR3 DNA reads TGTGCCAGCAGTTTTGACGGATATAATGAAAAACTGTTTCTT. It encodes CASSFDGYNEKLFL.

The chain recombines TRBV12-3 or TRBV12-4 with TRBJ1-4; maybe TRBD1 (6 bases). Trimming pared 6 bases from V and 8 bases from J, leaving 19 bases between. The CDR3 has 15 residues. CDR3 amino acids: CASSPPNRVGEKLFF. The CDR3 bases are TGTGCCAGCAGCCCGCCAAACAGGGTCGGAGAAAAACTGTTTTTT.

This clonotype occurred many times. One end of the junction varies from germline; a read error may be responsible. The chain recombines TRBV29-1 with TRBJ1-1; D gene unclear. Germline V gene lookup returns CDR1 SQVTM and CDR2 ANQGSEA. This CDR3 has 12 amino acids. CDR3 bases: TGCAGCGCTGAAGGTGGAAACACTGAAGCTTTCTTT. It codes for CSAEGGNTEAFF.

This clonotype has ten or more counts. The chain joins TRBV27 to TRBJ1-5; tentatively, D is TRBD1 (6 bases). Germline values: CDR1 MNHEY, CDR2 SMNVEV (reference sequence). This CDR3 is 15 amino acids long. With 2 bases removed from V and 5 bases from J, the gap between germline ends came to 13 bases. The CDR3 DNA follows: TGTGCCAGCAGTTTAGTTGGCAGGGGCGATCAGCCCCAGCATTTT. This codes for CASSLVGRGDQPQHF.

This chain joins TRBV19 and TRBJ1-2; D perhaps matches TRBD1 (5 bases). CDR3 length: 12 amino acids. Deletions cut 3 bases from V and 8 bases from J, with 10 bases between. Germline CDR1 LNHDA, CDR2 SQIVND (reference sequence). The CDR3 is CASSIQGSGYTF. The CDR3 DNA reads TGTGCCAGTAGTATCCAGGGTTCCGGCTACACCTTC.

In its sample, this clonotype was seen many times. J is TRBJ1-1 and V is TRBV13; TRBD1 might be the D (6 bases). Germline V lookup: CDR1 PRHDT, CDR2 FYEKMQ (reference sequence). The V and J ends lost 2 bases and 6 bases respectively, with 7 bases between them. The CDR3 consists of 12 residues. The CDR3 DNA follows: TGTGCCAGCAGCTTACCAGGGGCTGAAGCTTTCTTT. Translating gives CASSLPGAEAFF.

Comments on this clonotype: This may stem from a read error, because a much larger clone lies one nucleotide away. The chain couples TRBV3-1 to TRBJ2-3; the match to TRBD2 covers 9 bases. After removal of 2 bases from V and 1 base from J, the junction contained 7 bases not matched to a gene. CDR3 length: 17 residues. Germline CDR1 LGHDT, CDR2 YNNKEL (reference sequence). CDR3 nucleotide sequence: TGTGCCAGCAGCCAAACCCCAGCGGGGGGCGGCACAGATACGCAGTATTTT. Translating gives CASSQTPAGGGTDTQYF.

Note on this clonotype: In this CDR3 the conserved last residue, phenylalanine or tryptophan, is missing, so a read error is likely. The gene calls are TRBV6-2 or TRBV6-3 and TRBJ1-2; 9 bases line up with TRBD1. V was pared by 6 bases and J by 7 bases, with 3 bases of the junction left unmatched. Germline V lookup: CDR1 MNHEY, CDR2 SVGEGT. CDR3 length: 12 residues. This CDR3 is CASSRTGVGYTL. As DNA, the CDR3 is TGTGCCAGCAGCCGGACAGGGGTTGGCTACACCCTC.

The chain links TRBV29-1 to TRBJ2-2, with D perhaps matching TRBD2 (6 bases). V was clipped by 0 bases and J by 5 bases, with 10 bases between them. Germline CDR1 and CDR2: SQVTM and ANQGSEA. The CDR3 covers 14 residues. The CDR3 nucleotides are TGCAGCGTTGAAGACGGAGGGCTGACCGGGGAGCTGTTTTTT. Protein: CSVEDGGLTGELFF.

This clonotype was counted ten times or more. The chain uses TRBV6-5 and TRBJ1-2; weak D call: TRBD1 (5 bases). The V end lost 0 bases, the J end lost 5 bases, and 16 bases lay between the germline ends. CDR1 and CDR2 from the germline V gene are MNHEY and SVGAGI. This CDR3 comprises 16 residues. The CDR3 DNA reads TGTGCCAGCAGTTACTCGAGGCGGATGGGGGGGTATGGCTACACCTTC. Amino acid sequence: CASSYSRRMGGYGYTF.

CDR3: CASSLGAGEQWVRTEQFF. CDR3 in DNA: TGCGCCAGCAGCTTGGGGGCGGGCGAGCAGTGGGTAAGAACTGAGCAGTTCTTC. The chain employs TRBV5-1 and TRBJ2-1; the D gene is possibly TRBD2 (5 bases). The CDR3 runs to 18 residues. CDR1 is SGHRS, CDR2 YFSETQ, per germline. V was trimmed by 0 bases and J by 9 bases, leaving 25 bases between them. Variable domain in full (rest from reference TRBV5-1 and TRBJ2-1): KAGVTQTPRYLIKTRGQQVTLSCSPISGHRSVSWYQQTPGQGLQFLFEYFSETQRNKGNFPGRFSGRQFSNSRSEMNVSTLELGDSALYLCASSLGAGEQWVRTEQFFGPGTRLTVL.

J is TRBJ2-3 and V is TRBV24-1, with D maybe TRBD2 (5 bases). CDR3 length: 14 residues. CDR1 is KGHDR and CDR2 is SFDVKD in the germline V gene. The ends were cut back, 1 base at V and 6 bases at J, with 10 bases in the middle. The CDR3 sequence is CATSDFFPGDTQYF. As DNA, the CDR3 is TGTGCCACCAGTGATTTTTTCCCGGGGGATACGCAGTATTTT.

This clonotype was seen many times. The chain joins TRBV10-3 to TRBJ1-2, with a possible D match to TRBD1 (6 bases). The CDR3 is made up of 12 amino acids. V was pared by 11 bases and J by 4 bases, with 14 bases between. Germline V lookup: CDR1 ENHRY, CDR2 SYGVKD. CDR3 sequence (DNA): TGTGCCTCTCAACAGGGTACCTATGGCTACACCTTC. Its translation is CASQQGTYGYTF.

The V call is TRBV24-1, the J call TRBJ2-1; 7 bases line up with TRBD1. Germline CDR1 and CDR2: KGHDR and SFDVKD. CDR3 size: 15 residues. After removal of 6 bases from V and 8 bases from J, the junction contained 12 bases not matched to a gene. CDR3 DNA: TGTGCCACCAGTTTCGGACAGGCTTCAAGAGATGAGCAGTTCTTC. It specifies CATSFGQASRDEQFF.

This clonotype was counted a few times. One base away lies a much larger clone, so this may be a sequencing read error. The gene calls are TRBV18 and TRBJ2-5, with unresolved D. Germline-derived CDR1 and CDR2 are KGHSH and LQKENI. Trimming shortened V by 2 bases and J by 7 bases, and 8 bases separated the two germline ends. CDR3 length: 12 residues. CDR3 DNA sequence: TGTGCCAGCTCACCAGATCGAGGGACCCAGTACTTC. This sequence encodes CASSPDRGTQYF.

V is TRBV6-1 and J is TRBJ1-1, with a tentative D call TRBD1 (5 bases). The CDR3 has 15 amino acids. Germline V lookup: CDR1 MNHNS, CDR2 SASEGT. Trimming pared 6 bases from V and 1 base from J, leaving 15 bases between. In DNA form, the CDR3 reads TGTGCCAGCAGGCGCGGTGGGGCAAAGAACACTGAAGCTTTCTTT. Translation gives CASRRGGAKNTEAFF.

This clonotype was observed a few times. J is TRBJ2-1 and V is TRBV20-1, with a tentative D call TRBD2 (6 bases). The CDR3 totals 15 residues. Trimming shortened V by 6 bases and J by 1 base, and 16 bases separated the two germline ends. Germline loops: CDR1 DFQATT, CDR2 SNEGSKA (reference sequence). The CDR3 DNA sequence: TGCAGTGCCCCAATTGGAGGAGGGTCCTACAATGAGCAGTTCTTC. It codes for CSAPIGGGSYNEQFF.

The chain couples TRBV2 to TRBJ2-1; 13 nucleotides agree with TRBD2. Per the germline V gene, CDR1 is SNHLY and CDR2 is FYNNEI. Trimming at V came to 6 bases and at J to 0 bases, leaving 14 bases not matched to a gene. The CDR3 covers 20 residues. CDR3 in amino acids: CASRDTSGGALFSSYNEQFF. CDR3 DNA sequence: TGTGCCAGCAGGGACACTAGCGGGGGGGCCCTTTTTAGCTCCTACAATGAGCAGTTCTTC.

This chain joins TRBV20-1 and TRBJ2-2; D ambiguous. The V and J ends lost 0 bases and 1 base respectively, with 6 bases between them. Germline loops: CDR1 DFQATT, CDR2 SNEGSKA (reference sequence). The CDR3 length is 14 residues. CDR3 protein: CSARDSVNTGELFF. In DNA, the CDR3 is TGCAGTGCTAGAGATTCTGTGAACACCGGGGAGCTGTTTTTT.

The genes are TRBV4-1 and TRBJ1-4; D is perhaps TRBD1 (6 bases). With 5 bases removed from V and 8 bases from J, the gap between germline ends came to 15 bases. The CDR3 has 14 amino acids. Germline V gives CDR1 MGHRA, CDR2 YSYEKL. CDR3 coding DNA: TGCGCCAGCAGCTTCGACAGGAGGAGAGAAAAACTGTTTTTT. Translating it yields CASSFDRRREKLFF.